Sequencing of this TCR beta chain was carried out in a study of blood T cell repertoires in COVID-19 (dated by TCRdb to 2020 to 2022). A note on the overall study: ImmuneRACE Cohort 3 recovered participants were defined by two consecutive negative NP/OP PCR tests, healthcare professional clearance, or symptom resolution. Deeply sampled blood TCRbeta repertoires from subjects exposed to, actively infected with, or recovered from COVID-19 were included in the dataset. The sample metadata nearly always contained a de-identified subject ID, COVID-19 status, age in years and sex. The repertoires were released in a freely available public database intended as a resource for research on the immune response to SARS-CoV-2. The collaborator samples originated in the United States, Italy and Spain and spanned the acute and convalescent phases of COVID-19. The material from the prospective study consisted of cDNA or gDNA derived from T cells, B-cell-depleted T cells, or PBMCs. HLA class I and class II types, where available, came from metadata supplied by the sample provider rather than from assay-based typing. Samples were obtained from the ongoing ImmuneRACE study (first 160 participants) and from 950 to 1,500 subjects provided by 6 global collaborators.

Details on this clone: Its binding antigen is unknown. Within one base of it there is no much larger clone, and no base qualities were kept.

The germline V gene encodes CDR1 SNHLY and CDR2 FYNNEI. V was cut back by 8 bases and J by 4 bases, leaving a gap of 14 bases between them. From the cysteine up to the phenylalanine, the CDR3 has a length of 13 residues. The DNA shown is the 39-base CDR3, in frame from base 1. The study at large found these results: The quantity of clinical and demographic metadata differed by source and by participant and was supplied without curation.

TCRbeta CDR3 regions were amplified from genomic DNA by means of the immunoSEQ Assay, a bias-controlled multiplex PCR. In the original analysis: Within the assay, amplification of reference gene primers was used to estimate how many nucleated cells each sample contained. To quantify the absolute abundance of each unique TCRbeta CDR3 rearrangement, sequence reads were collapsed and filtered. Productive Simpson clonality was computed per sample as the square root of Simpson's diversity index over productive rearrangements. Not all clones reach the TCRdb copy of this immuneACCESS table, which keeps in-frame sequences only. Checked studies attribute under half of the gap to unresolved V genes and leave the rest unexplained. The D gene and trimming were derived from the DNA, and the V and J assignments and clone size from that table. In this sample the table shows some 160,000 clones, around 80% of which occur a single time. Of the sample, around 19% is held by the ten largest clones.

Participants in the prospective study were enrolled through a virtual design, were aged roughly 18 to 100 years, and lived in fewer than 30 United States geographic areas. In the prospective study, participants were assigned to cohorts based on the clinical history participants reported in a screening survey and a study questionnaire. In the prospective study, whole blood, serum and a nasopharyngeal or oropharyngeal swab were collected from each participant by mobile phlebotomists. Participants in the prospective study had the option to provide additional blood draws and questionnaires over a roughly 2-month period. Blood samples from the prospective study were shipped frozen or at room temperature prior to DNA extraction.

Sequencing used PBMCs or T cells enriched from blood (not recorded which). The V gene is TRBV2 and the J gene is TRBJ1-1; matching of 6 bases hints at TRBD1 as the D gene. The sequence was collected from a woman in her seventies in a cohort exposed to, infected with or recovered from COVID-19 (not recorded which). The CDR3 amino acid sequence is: CASGQYWATEAFF. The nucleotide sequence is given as TGTGCCAGCGGACAGTATTGGGCCACTGAAGCTTTCTTT.